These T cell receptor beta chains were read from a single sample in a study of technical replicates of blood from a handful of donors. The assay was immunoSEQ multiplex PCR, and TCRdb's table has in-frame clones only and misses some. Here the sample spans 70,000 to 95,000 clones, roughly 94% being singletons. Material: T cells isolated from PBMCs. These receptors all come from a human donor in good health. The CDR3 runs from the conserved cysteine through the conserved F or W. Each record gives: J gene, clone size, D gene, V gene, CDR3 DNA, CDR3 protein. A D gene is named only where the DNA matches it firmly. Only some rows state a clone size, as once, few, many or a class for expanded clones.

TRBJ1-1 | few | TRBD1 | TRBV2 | TGTGCCAGCAGTGACAGGGGGCCCCTGGGAGCTTTCTTT | CASSDRGPLGAFF
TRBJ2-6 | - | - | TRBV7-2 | TGTGCCAGCAGCTTAGCGAGCCTCAGGTCTGGGGCCAACGTCCTGACTTTC | CASSLASLRSGANVLTF
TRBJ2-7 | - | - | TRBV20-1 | TGCAGTGCCCCTGATCTTTCGGGGCAGTACTTC | CSAPDLSGQYF
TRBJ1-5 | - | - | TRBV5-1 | TGCGCCAGCAGCTTGGGGGGGGGAAATCAGCCCCAGCATTTT | CASSLGGGNQPQHF
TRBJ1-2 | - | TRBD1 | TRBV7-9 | TGTGCCAGCAGCTTACCACAGGGGTCCCCTTTTGGCGTCTATGGCTACACCTTC | CASSLPQGSPFGVYGYTF
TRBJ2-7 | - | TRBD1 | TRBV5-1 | TGCGCCAGCAGCTTTGTAGCAGTTACCCGCCGGGACAGTGCCTACGAGCAGTACTTC | CASSFVAVTRRDSAYEQYF
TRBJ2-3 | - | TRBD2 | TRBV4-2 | TGTGCCAGCAGCCCGCTAGCGGGAGGGCCGTCAGATACGCAGTATTTT | CASSPLAGGPSDTQYF
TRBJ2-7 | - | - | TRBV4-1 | TGCGCCAGCAGCCAAACACAGGGCTCCTACGAGCAGTACTTC | CASSQTQGSYEQYF
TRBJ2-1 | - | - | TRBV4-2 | TGTGCCAGCAGCCAGGGGGCGTCGCTAGCGGCACTCAGCCCTGAGCAGTTCTTC | CASSQGASLAALSPEQFF
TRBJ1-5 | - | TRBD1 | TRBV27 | TGTGCCAGCAGCGCTTGGCAGGGGGATCAGCCCCAGCATTTT | CASSAWQGDQPQHF
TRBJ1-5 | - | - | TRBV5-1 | TGCGCCAGCAGCTCTACAGGTGGGCAGCCCCAGCATTTT | CASSSTGGQPQHF
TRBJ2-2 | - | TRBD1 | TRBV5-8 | TGTGCCAGCAGCCATTATGGACAGGTAGCGAACACCGGGGAGCTGTTTTTT | CASSHYGQVANTGELFF
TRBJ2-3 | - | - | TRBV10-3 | TGTGCCATCAGTGAGTCCCTACAGGGTAGGGGCACAGATACGCAGTATTTT | CAISESLQGRGTDTQYF